The T cell receptor beta chain under discussion was sequenced for a study of T cells after yellow fever vaccination. Each CDR3 protein is one row after TCRdb ran MiXCR on the 5' RACE reads. The sample has 280,000 or so distinct CDR3 sequences, 8.7% seen once. In its sample, this clonotype was seen a few times. The CDR3 length is 14 residues. Germline assignment: CDR1 SGHVS and CDR2 FQNEAQ. V was pared by 3 bases and J by 2 bases, with 9 bases between. J is TRBJ2-3 and V is TRBV7-8; D call uncertain. This TCR was recovered from a man in his late teens or twenties who received the YFV17D yellow fever vaccine. The sequenced sample was CD4+ T cells sorted from PBMCs, obtained 5 days after the yellow fever booster vaccination. Here the CDR3 reads CASSFERATDTQYF. In DNA form, the CDR3 reads TGTGCCAGCAGCTTCGAGCGAGCCACAGATACGCAGTATTTT.